This T cell receptor (beta chain) was observed in a study of T cells after yellow fever vaccination. MiXCR, run by TCRdb on the 5' RACE reads, gives a single entry per CDR3 protein. The data hold some 550,000 distinct CDR3 sequences, with around 21% observed a single time. The junction had 12 bases not matched to a gene; V was cut back by 3 bases and J by 4 bases. There are 18 residues in the CDR3. Germline-derived CDR1 and CDR2 are MDHEN and SYDVKM. J is TRBJ2-2 and V is TRBV28; TRBD1 matches 9 bases. The sequence was obtained from a man aged 25-40 years who received the YFV17D yellow fever vaccine. Sequencing used PBMCs, obtained 15 days after the yellow fever booster vaccination. CDR3 in amino acids: CASSFKEGGTGFTGELFF. CDR3 DNA: TGTGCCAGCAGTTTCAAAGAGGGAGGGACAGGGTTCACCGGGGAGCTGTTTTTT.